This note documents a single T cell receptor (beta chain) sequence. Authors' analysis steps: Amplification of reference gene primers provided the estimated nucleated cell counts. Sequencing was performed with immunoSEQ multiplex PCR; in TCRdb, only in-frame clones are kept and a portion is missing. V, J and clone size are taken as reported in that table, and D and trimming were inferred from the DNA itself. Among approximately 200,000 clones listed, 70% to 90% were seen once. This sample is part of a study of blood T cell repertoires in COVID-19. Study-level background: Samples representing acute and convalescent COVID-19 were sourced from the United States, Italy and Spain. From T cells, B-cell-depleted T cells, or PBMCs came the material, which was cDNA or gDNA.

CDR3 length equals 11 residues. Trimming shortened V by 6 bases and J by 7 bases, and 7 bases separated the two germline ends. Germline V CDR1 and CDR2: ENHRY, SYGVKD. The J gene is TRBJ2-1, the V gene TRBV10-3; D unresolved. Sequencing used peripheral blood. This receptor was taken from a woman aged 25-40 years with acute or convalescent COVID-19. The CDR3: CAISQANEQFF. CDR3 DNA sequence: TGTGCCATCAGCCAAGCGAATGAGCAGTTCTTC.